The present TCR beta chain was sequenced within a study of cytomegalovirus exposure and HLA in healthy donors. As concerns this clone: Its antigen is as yet unknown.

The CDR3 consists of 17 residues. CDR1 is SGHAT and CDR2 is FQNNGV in the germline V gene. V lost 5 bases and J lost 1, with 18 bases in between. Study results and limitations: Most TCR beta V segments were productive about 90% or about 30% of the time in an earlier analysis. Sequencing depth across donors, presence/absence analyses assumed, was roughly uniform.

PCR employed 60 Vbeta and 13 Jbeta primers. The assay was immunoSEQ multiplex PCR, and TCRdb's table has in-frame clones only and misses some. The repertoire includes over 80,000 clones, around 75% of them detected once, and about 3% sits in the top ten. The chain combines TRBV11-2 with TRBJ2-1; D is possibly TRBD2 (6 bases). Material: PBMCs. The TCR originated in a man aged 40-49 years in good health and CMV-seronegative. The CDR3 nucleotides read TGTGCCAGCAGCCCGCCCCGGGGGTCCCTTTCCTACAATGAGCAGTTCTTC. It yields the protein CASSPPRGSLSYNEQFF.